This T cell receptor beta chain was sequenced for a study of blood T cell repertoires in COVID-19. Looking at the study overall: Samples taken during acute and convalescent COVID-19 were collected in the United States, Italy and Spain.

There are 15 residues in the CDR3. Germline CDR1 MNHEY, CDR2 SMNVEV (reference sequence). V was shortened by 4 bases and J by 7 bases, with 20 bases between the two germline ends. This clone has only a few counts. Under the authors' procedure: The authors estimated nucleated cell counts from reference gene primer amplification. Assay used: immunoSEQ multiplex PCR; TCRdb lists only in-frame clones, some missing. V and J calls and clone size are copied from that table; D and trimming were computed from the DNA. Here the sample spans 140,000 to 150,000 clones, approximately 84% being singletons. The sequence was collected from a human donor in a cohort sampled during active COVID-19. This chain joins TRBV27 and TRBJ2-7, with D maybe TRBD2 (5 bases). Sequencing was carried out using peripheral blood. CDR3 bases: TGTGCCAGCAGTTCTCTAGGGAGACAAAGAGAGGAGCAGTACTTC. It is translated as CASSSLGRQREEQYF.